This T cell receptor beta chain was recovered during a study of long-term antiretroviral therapy in people with HIV. General study results and limits: Repertoires from HIV showed CDR3 length ranges narrower than those of controls. An increase in diversity followed ART, yet levels stayed below transplant donor controls.

About this clone itself: What it recognizes is unknown.

Sequencing used immunoSEQ v3.0 at survey level. Repertoires were generated with immunoSEQ multiplex PCR, while TCRdb's copy carries only in-frame clones and drops some. Of roughly 28,000 clones in the sample, 93% were seen once. V lost 6 bases and J lost 5; bases outside the gene matches: 8. This CDR3 region has 15 residues. Germline lookup yields CDR1 WSHSY and CDR2 SAAADI. The V gene is TRBV10-2, the J gene TRBJ2-5; 11 bases align to TRBD2. Sequenced material: unsorted PBMCs, taken 6.2 years after starting antiretroviral therapy. The receptor comes from a man aged 35-49 years with HIV. The CDR3 nucleotides are TGCGCCAGCAGAGATAGCGGGGGGGCCTTTGAGACCCAGTACTTC. Translation gives CASRDSGGAFETQYF.